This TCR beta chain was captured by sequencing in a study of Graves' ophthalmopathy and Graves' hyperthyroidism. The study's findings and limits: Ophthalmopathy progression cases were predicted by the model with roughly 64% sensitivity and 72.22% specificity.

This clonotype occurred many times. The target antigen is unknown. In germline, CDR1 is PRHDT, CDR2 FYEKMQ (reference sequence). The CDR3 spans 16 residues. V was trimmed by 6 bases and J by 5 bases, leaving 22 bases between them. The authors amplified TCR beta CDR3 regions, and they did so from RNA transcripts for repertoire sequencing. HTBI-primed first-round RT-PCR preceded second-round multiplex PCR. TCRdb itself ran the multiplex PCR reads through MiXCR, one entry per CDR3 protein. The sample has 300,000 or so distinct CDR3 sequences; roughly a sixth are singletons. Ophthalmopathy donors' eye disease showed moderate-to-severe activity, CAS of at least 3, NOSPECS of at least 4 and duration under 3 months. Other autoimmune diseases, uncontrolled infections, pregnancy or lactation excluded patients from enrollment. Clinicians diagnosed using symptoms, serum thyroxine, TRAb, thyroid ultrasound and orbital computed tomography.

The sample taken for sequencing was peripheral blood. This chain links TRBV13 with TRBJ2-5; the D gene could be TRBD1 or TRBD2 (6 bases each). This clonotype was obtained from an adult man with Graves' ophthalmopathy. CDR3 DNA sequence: TGTGCCAGCAGGGGGGGCAGGGACAACCTCCAGGAGACCCAGTACTTC. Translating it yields CASRGGRDNLQETQYF.